A single sample gave rise to the 3 T cell receptor beta chains below, sequenced in a study of shared clonotypes between healthy human individuals. The table came from immunoSEQ multiplex PCR; TCRdb's copy has only in-frame clones and leaves some out. The table shows about 560,000 clones, with around three quarters occurring only once. Input material: PBMCs. The receptors here all came from a middle-aged woman in good health. Some clones in this sample may be carry-over from other donors' samples.

Only a few counts were recorded for this clone. The chain employs TRBV7-2 and TRBJ2-3; 9 bases are a match to TRBD2. V was pared by 5 bases and J by 4 bases, with 4 bases of the junction left unmatched. The CDR3 loop spans 14 amino acids. CDR1 is SGHTA and CDR2 is FQGNSA in the germline V gene. CDR3 in amino acids: CASSVGLAADTQYF. For the CDR3, the DNA is TGTGCCAGCAGCGTGGGACTAGCTGCAGATACGCAGTATTTT.

In its sample, this clone was seen a few times. This chain connects TRBV23-1 to TRBJ2-1; TRBD1 is a possible D gene (6 bases). TRBV23-1 is filed as an ORF, its function uncertain. The CDR3 contains 15 residues. V dropped 2 bases and J dropped 7 bases, with 15 bases sitting between them. This CDR3 is CASSQNRATLNEQFF. The CDR3 DNA is TGCGCCAGCAGTCAAAACAGGGCCACCCTTAATGAGCAGTTCTTC.

There are many counts of this clone. The J gene is TRBJ2-1, the V gene TRBV2, with TRBD2 matching over 9 bases. CDR1 SNHLY and CDR2 FYNNEI come from the germline V gene. This CDR3 region has 18 residues. Losses at the gene ends were 2 bases for V and 6 bases for J; bases not matched to a gene: 14. This CDR3 reads CASSECFTETSGCNEQFF. The CDR3 DNA sequence: TGTGCCAGCAGTGAATGTTTCACGGAGACTAGCGGATGCAATGAGCAGTTCTTC.